Listed here are 24 T cell receptor beta chains from one sample, sequenced in a study of regulatory T cells in long-lasting Graves disease. This sample's time point: newly diagnosed GD, antithyroid drugs for less than 3 months. The TCR library was made from RNA that had been extracted from PBMCs in TRIzol. Building the TCR beta libraries relied on iRepertoire HTBI primers, and CDR3 regions underwent Arm-PCR. Each CDR3 protein is one row after TCRdb ran MiXCR on the multiplex PCR reads. Of 600,000 to 650,000 distinct CDR3 sequences listed, around 17% were seen once; the top ten hold about 17%. The same sample was also used in a study of T cells in Graves' hyperthyroidism and ophthalmopathy.

The starting material was peripheral blood mononuclear cells (PBMCs), obtained at new diagnosis, from a patient treated with antithyroid drugs. Source of these receptors: a woman in her twenties or thirties with Graves disease.

This clonotype was counted many times. The gene calls are TRBV6-1 and TRBJ2-7; perhaps TRBD1 as D (5 bases). V was shortened by 3 bases and J by 5 bases, with 14 bases between the two germline ends. The CDR3 is 14 amino acids. CDR1 MNHNS and CDR2 SASEGT come from the germline V gene. DNA of the CDR3: TGTGCCAGCAGTGAGGCGCAGGGTCCGGACGAGCAGTACTTC. Its protein product is CASSEAQGPDEQYF.

This clonotype was seen a single time. A read error is possible here, since a much larger clone lies one base away. The rearrangement uses TRBV7-9 and TRBJ1-1; D call uncertain. Trimming left V 3 bases short and J 7 bases short, with 9 bases between. The germline CDR1 and CDR2 sequences are SEHNR and FQNEAQ (reference sequence). CDR3 length equals 12 residues. Written as DNA, the CDR3 is TGTGCCAGCAGCTTCGGAGACATTGAAGCTTTCTTT. Translation gives CASSFGDIEAFF.

This clonotype was seen at least ten times. V and J are TRBV10-3 and TRBJ2-1; either TRBD1 or TRBD2 may supply D (5 bases each). This CDR3 has 11 residues. V dropped 4 bases and J dropped 10 bases, with 8 bases sitting between them. Germline V lookup: CDR1 ENHRY, CDR2 SYGVKD. The DNA of the CDR3 is TGTGCCATCAGTGGGGACGGAGAGCAGTTCTTC. This sequence encodes CAISGDGEQFF.

The rearrangement links TRBV3-1 to TRBJ2-2; no firm D call. V lost 3 bases and J 7 bases, leaving 12 bases between the germline ends. From germline, CDR1 is LGHDT and CDR2 YNNKEL (reference sequence). The CDR3 is made up of 14 amino acids. The CDR3 reads CASSQAVQSGELFF. For the CDR3, the DNA is TGTGCCAGCAGCCAGGCGGTTCAGAGCGGGGAGCTGTTTTTT. Drawing the rest from reference TRBV3-1 and TRBJ2-2, the complete variable domain is DTAVSQTPKYLVTQMGNDKSIKCEQNLGHDTMYWYKQDSKKFLKIMFSYNNKELIINETVPNRFSPKSPDKAHLNLHINSLELGDSAVYFCASSQAVQSGELFFGEGSRLTVL.

V is TRBV7-9 and J is TRBJ2-7; 11 bases match TRBD1. CDR1 and CDR2 (germline): SEHNR, FQNEAQ (reference sequence). This CDR3 spans 15 amino acids. The J segment lost 7 bases and the V segment lost 0 bases, leaving 5 bases of the junction unmatched. CDR3 nucleotide sequence: TGTGCCAGCAGCTTAGCCTCGGACAGGGGGCAAGAGCAGTACTTC. Translated: CASSLASDRGQEQYF.

The rearrangement uses TRBV5-1 and TRBJ2-1, with TRBD2 matching over 7 bases. V shed 0 bases, J shed 8 bases, and the junction held 20 bases outside the gene matches. CDR1 is SGHRS and CDR2 is YFSETQ in the germline V gene. The CDR3 length is 19 residues. The CDR3 here is CASSLVPGSGLGAGDEQFF. The CDR3 nucleotides are TGCGCCAGCAGCTTGGTTCCGGGTTCCGGACTAGGAGCCGGGGATGAGCAGTTCTTC.

This clonotype was counted many times. Relative to the germline gene, one junction end is altered; a read error may explain this. The chain couples TRBV12-3 or TRBV12-4 to TRBJ2-1, with D perhaps TRBD1 (5 bases). This CDR3 has 15 amino acids. The CDR3 sequence is CASSLGVGPYNEQFF. In DNA form, the CDR3 reads TGTGCCAGCAGCTTAGGGGTAGGCCCCTACAATGAGCAGTTCTTC.

CDR3 bases: TGCAGTGCCCCCTCGGGACACCTAAAGAACACTGAAGCTTTCTTT. Translating gives CSAPSGHLKNTEAFF. The chain recombines TRBV20-1 with TRBJ1-1; tentatively, D is TRBD1 (6 bases). CDR1 and CDR2 (germline): DFQATT, SNEGSKA (reference sequence). Trimming stripped 6 bases from V and 1 base from J, with 18 bases between. This CDR3 is built from 15 residues.

This clonotype came up a few times. The genes are TRBV28 and TRBJ1-1; 7 bases are a match to TRBD1. This CDR3 spans 13 amino acids. Looked up from germline, CDR1 is MDHEN and CDR2 is SYDVKM. V trimming: 7 bases; J trimming: 7 bases; junction bases outside the gene matches: 9. The chain's CDR3 is CASISGTVVEAFF. The CDR3 DNA follows: TGTGCCAGCATCTCGGGGACAGTGGTTGAAGCTTTCTTT.

For this clonotype: Lacking the conserved final phenylalanine or tryptophan, this CDR3 likely reflects a read error. J is TRBJ2-7 and V is TRBV27; weak D call: TRBD1 (5 bases). This CDR3 has 13 amino acids. CDR1 and CDR2 from the germline V gene are MNHEY and SMNVEV (reference sequence). Trimming stripped 3 bases from V and 7 bases from J, with 13 bases between. The CDR3 nucleotides are TGTGCCAGCAGTTTCTCAGGGATCGGGGAGCAGTACTCC. It yields the protein CASSFSGIGEQYS.

This clonotype was recorded a few times. The CDR3 DNA is TGCAGTGCTAGAGATTCTGGGACAGGGGGTTCCTATGGCTACACCTTC. It is translated as CSARDSGTGGSYGYTF. This rearrangement joins TRBV20-1 to TRBJ1-2, with 11 nucleotides matching TRBD1. The CDR3 sequence is 16 residues long. The V gene end was trimmed by 0 bases and the J gene end by 4 bases; junction bases not matched to a gene: 7. Per the germline V gene, CDR1 is DFQATT and CDR2 is SNEGSKA (reference sequence).

The chain links TRBV4-1 to TRBJ2-7, with 9 bases that match TRBD1. Looked up from germline, CDR1 is MGHRA and CDR2 is YSYEKL. V shed 4 bases and J 5 bases; nucleotides not matched to a gene: 9. The CDR3 runs 15 residues. CDR3 amino acids: CASSREGQGSHEQYF. In DNA, the CDR3 is TGCGCCAGCAGCCGAGAGGGACAGGGCTCACACGAGCAGTACTTC.

This clonotype was picked up a small number of times. This may stem from a read error, because a much larger clone lies one nucleotide away. This rearrangement joins TRBV5-1 to TRBJ2-3; unclear D gene. The CDR3 is made up of 15 amino acids. V lost 3 bases, J lost 2 bases, and 13 bases lay in between. From germline, CDR1 is SGHRS and CDR2 YFSETQ. This chain's CDR3 is CASSSEQLNTDTQYF. Here the CDR3 DNA reads TGCGCCAGCAGCTCGGAGCAGCTGAACACAGATACGCAGTATTTT.

This clonotype was seen a few times. The CDR3 is CATSDTRETLAGGETQYF. DNA of the CDR3: TGTGCCACCAGTGATACCAGGGAGACGCTAGCGGGAGGAGAGACCCAGTACTTC. This chain uses TRBV24-1 with TRBJ2-5; 11 positions agree with TRBD2. CDR1 and CDR2 (germline): KGHDR, SFDVKD. The CDR3 spans 18 residues. With V trimmed by 3 bases and J by 4 bases, 12 bases remained unmatched.

The genes are TRBV9 and TRBJ2-1; 11 nucleotides agree with TRBD2. The junction had 16 bases not matched to a gene; V was cut back by 4 bases and J by 7 bases. Germline CDR1 SGDLS, CDR2 YYNGEE. The CDR3 is 18 residues long. In DNA, the CDR3 is TGTGCCAGCAGCCCCTTCGGGGGGGGACTAGCGGTTCAAAATGAGCAGTTCTTC. It translates to CASSPFGGGLAVQNEQFF.

In regard to this clonotype: The likely explanation is a read error, given a far larger clone one base away. The chain uses TRBV7-2 and TRBJ1-1; D is possibly TRBD1 (5 bases). This CDR3 region has 13 residues. CDR1 and CDR2 from the germline V gene are SGHTA and FQGNSA. The CDR3 DNA sequence: TGTGCCGGCAGCGTCAGCCAGGGCACTGAAGCTTTCTTT. Translation: CAGSVSQGTEAFF. The whole variable domain, filled in from reference TRBV7-2 and TRBJ1-1, reads GAGVSQSPSNKVTEKGKDVELRCDPISGHTALYWYRQSLGQGLEFLIYFQGNSAPDKSGLPSDRFSAERTGGSVSTLTIQRTQQEDSAVYLCAGSVSQGTEAFFGQGTRLTVV.

This sequence joins TRBV5-1 and TRBJ1-1; D not resolved. With 3 bases removed from V and 1 base from J, the gap between germline ends came to 22 bases. The length of the CDR3 is 18 residues. The germline gives CDR1 SGHRS, CDR2 YFSETQ. DNA of the CDR3: TGCGCCAGCAGCTCGGCAGGAAAAGGAGGGAAGGGGAACACTGAAGCTTTCTTT. Its protein product is CASSSAGKGGKGNTEAFF. Using reference TRBV5-1 and TRBJ1-1 for the parts outside the CDR3, the full variable domain is KAGVTQTPRYLIKTRGQQVTLSCSPISGHRSVSWYQQTPGQGLQFLFEYFSETQRNKGNFPGRFSGRQFSNSRSEMNVSTLELGDSALYLCASSSAGKGGKGNTEAFFGQGTRLTVV.

This clonotype occurred many times. V is TRBV5-1 and J is TRBJ2-1; possible D gene TRBD2, 6 bases. CDR1 and CDR2 (germline): SGHRS, YFSETQ. This CDR3 has 15 amino acids. Trimming removed 2 bases at V and 7 bases at J, with 16 bases between. CDR3 coding DNA: TGCGCCAGCAGCTTCGGGACTCATTCTTTGAATGAGCAGTTCTTC. It codes for CASSFGTHSLNEQFF.

This clonotype was recorded many times. This chain joins TRBV11-2 and TRBJ2-7, with 7 bases aligning to TRBD1. This CDR3 contains 14 residues. J was trimmed by 6 bases and V by 5 bases; bases with no gene match: 10. The germline V gene encodes CDR1 SGHAT and CDR2 FQNNGV. As DNA, the CDR3 is TGTGCCAGCAGCCCCCGGGACAGCCGTCTCGAGCAGTACTTC. This codes for CASSPRDSRLEQYF.

The chain has TRBV28 and TRBJ2-6; D could derive from TRBD1 or TRBD2 (5 bases each). Germline V gene sequence: CDR1 MDHEN, CDR2 SYDVKM. The CDR3 length is 15 residues. Trimming removed 7 bases at V and 1 base at J, with 11 bases between. CDR3 residues: CASNEGRSGANVLTF. The CDR3 coding sequence is TGTGCCAGCAATGAGGGGAGATCTGGGGCCAACGTCCTGACTTTC.

In this sample, this clonotype turned up a few times. This chain connects TRBV6-2 or TRBV6-3 to TRBJ1-2, with D perhaps TRBD1 (5 bases). V lost 2 bases to trimming and J lost 2 bases, with 12 bases between them. The germline gives CDR1 MNHEY, CDR2 SVGEGT. The CDR3 totals 15 residues. Here the CDR3 reads CASSYGGGGNYGYTF. The CDR3 nucleotides are TGTGCCAGCAGTTACGGGGGGGGAGGAAACTATGGCTACACCTTC.

This clonotype was seen repeatedly, ten times or more. The chain is built from TRBV6-2 or TRBV6-3 and TRBJ2-1; TRBD1 or TRBD2 may be the D gene (5 bases each). CDR1 is MNHEY, CDR2 SVGEGT, per germline. The CDR3 extends over 15 amino acids. Between the trimmed V and J ends, which lost 5 bases and 4 bases, there was a span of 15 bases. The DNA for the CDR3 is TGTGCCAGCAGTGGGGGATCGACCGGATACAATGAGCAGTTCTTC. As protein: CASSGGSTGYNEQFF.

A single count supports this clonotype. Given a much more abundant clone one base away, this may be a read error. V is TRBV7-9 and J is TRBJ2-2; D could derive from TRBD1 or TRBD2 (5 bases each). Germline CDR1 and CDR2: SEHNR and FQNEAQ (reference sequence). Trimming stripped 5 bases from V and 6 bases from J, with 19 bases between. This CDR3 has 16 residues. Here the CDR3 DNA reads TGTGCCAGCAGCCCCCACGGGGCGGTCGACGCCGGGGAGCTGTTTTTT. It yields the protein CASSPHGAVDAGELFF.

A few counts support this clonotype. This chain links TRBV19 with TRBJ2-3; D call uncertain. Germline CDR1 and CDR2: LNHDA and SQIVND (reference sequence). Between the trimmed V and J ends, which lost 2 bases and 6 bases, there was a span of 9 bases. CDR3 length equals 13 residues. The CDR3 DNA sequence: TGTGCCAGTAGTATAAATCCCTGGGATACGCAGTATTTT. This gives the protein CASSINPWDTQYF.